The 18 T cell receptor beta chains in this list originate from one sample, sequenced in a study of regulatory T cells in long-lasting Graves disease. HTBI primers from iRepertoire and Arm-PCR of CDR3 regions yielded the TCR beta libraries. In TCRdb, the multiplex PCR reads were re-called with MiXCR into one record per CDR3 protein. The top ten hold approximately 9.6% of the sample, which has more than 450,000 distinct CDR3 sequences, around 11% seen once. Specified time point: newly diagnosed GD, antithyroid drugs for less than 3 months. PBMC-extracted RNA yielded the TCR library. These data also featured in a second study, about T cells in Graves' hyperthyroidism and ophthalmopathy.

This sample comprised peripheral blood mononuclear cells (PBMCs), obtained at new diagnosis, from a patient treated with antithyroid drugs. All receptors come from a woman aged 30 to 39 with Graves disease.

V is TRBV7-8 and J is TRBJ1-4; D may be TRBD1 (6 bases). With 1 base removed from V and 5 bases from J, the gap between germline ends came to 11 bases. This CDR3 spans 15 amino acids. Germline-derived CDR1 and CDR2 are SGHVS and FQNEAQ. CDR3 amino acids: CASSLGRQENEKLFF. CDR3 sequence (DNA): TGTGCCAGCAGCTTAGGTAGACAGGAAAATGAAAAACTGTTTTTT.

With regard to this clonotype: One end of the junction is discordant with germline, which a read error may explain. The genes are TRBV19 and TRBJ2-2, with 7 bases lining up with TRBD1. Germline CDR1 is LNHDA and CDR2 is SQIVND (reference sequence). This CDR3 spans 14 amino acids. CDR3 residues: CASTIQGITGEPFF. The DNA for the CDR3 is TGTGCCAGTACAATACAGGGGATCACCGGGGAGCCGTTTTTT.

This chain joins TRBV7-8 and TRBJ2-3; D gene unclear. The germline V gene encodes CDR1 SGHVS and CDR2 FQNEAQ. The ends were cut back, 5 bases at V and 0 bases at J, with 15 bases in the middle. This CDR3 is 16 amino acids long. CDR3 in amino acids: CASSHFKITSTDTQYF. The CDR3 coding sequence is TGTGCCAGCAGCCATTTTAAGATTACTAGCACAGATACGCAGTATTTT.

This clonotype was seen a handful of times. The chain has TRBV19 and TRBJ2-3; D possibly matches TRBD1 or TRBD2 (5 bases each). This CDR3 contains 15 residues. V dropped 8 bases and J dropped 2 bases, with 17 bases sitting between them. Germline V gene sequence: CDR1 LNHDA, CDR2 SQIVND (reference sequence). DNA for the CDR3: TGTGCCAGTGCCTATGGGGGAGTAACCACAGATACGCAGTATTTT. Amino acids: CASAYGGVTTDTQYF.

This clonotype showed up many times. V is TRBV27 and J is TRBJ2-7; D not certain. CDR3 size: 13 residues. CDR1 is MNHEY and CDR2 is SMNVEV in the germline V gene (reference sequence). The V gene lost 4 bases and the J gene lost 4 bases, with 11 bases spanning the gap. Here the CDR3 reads CASSYSLGYEQYF. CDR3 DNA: TGTGCCAGCAGTTACAGCCTAGGGTACGAGCAGTACTTC.

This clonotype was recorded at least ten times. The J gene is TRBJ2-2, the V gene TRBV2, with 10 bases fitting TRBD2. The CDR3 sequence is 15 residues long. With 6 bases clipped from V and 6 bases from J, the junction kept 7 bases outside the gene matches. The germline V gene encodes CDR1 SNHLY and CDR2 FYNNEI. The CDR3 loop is CASSGLAVKAGELFF. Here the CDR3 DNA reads TGTGCCAGCAGCGGACTAGCGGTGAAGGCCGGGGAGCTGTTTTTT. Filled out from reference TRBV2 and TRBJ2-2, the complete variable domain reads EPEVTQTPSHQVTQMGQEVILRCVPISNHLYFYWYRQILGQKVEFLVSFYNNEISEKSEIFDDQFSVERPDGSNFTLKIRSTKLEDSAMYFCASSGLAVKAGELFFGEGSRLTVL.

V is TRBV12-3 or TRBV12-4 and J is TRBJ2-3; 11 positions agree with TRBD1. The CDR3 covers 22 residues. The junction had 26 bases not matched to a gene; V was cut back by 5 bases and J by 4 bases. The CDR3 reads CASSEPSLPRDRGSVDADTQYF. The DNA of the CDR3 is TGTGCCAGCAGTGAACCCTCGCTACCCCGGGACAGGGGGTCGGTTGATGCAGATACGCAGTATTTT.

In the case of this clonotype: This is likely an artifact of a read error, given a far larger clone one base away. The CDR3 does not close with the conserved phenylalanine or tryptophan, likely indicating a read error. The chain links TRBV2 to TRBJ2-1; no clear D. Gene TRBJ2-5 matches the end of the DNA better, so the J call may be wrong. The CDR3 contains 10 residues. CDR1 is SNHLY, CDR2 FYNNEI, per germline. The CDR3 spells CASSVETQYS. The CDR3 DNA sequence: TGTGCCAGCAGTGTAGAGACCCAGTACTCC.

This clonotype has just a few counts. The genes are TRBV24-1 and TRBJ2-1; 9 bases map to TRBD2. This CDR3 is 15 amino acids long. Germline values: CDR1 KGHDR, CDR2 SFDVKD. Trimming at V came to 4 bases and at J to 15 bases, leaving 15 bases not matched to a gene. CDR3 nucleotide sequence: TGTGCCACCAGTGAGCCCGGGACTAGCCCCCCGAAGAGGTTCTTC. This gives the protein CATSEPGTSPPKRFF.

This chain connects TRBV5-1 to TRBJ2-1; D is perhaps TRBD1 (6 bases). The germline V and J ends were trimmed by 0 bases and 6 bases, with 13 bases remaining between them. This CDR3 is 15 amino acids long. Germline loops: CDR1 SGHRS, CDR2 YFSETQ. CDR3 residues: CASSLGQGGRNEQFF. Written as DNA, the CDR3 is TGCGCCAGCAGCTTGGGTCAAGGGGGACGCAATGAGCAGTTCTTC.

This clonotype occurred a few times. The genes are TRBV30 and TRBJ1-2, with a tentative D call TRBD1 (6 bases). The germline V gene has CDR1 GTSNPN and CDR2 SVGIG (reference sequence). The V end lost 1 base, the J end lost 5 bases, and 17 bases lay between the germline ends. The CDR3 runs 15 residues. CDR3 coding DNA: TGTGCCTGGAGTGGAAGGACAGTTACTACGTATGGCTACACCTTC. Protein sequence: CAWSGRTVTTYGYTF.

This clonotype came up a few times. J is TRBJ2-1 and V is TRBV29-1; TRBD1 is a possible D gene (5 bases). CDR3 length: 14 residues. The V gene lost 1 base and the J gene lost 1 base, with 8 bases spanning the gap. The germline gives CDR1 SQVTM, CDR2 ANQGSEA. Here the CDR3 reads CSVEGSGSYNEQFF. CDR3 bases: TGCAGCGTTGAAGGCTCAGGGTCCTACAATGAGCAGTTCTTC.

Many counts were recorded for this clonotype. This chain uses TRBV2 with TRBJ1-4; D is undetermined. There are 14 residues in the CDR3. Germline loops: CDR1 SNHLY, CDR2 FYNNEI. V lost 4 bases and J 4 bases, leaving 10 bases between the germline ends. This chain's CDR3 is CASSGSRGNEKLFF. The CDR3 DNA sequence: TGTGCCAGCAGTGGGTCACGGGGTAATGAAAAACTGTTTTTT.

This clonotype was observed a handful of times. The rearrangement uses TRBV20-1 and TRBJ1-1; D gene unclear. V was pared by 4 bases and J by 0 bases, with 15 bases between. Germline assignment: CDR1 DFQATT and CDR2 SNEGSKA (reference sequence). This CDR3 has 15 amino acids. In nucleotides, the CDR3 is TGCAGTGCTAAAAGCGGACGGAGGGTGAACACTGAAGCTTTCTTT. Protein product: CSAKSGRRVNTEAFF.

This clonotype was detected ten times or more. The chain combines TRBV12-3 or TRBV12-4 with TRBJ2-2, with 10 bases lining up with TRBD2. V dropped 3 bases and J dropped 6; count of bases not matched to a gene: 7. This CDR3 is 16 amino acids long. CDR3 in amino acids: CASSFIAGGQAGELFF. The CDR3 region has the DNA TGTGCCAGCAGTTTTATAGCGGGGGGACAAGCCGGGGAGCTGTTTTTT.

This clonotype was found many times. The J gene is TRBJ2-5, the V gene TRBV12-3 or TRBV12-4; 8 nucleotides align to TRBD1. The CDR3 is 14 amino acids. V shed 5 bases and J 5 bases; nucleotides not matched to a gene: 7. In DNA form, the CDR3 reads TGTGCCAGCAGTCCTCCGGGACAGGCGGAGACCCAGTACTTC. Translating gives CASSPPGQAETQYF.

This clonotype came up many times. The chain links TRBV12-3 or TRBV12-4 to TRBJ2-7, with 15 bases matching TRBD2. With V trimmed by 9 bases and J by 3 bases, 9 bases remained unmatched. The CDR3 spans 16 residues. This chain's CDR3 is CASGTSGRRWRYEQYF. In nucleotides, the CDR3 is TGTGCCAGTGGGACTAGCGGGAGGAGATGGCGCTACGAGCAGTACTTC.

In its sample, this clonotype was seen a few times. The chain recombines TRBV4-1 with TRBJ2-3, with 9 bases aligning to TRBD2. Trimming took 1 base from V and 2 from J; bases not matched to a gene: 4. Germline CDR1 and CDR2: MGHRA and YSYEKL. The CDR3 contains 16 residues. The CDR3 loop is CASSQAVAGVTDTQYF. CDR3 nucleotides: TGCGCCAGCAGCCAAGCGGTAGCGGGAGTCACAGATACGCAGTATTTT.